The rows below give T cell receptor beta chains drawn from one sample of a study of shared clonotypes between healthy human individuals. Method: immunoSEQ multiplex PCR; TCRdb's copy keeps in-frame clones and lacks some. The repertoire holds around 2.5 million clones, with 93% as singletons. The specimen was naive CD4+ T cells from PBMCs. These receptors were collected from a man aged 18-30 years in good health. Some clones in this sample may be carry-over from other donors' samples. The CDR3 runs from the conserved cysteine through the conserved F or W. A D gene is named only where the DNA matches it firmly. Size values are once, few and many counts, or a class for expanded clones, and some rows have none.

V gene: TRBV9; D gene: TRBD2; clone size: NA; J gene: TRBJ2-3; CDR3 protein: CASSVVGSGSADTQYF; CDR3 DNA: TGTGCCAGCAGCGTAGTGGGTAGCGGGAGTGCAGATACGCAGTATTTT
V gene: TRBV5-6; D gene: TRBD2; clone size: NA; J gene: TRBJ2-7; CDR3 protein: CASSLGSSGTYEQYF; CDR3 DNA: TGTGCCAGCAGCTTGGGGTCTAGCGGAACCTACGAGCAGTACTTC
V gene: TRBV4-1; D gene: TRBD1; clone size: NA; J gene: TRBJ1-1; CDR3 protein: CASSQALDRVNTEAFF; CDR3 DNA: TGCGCCAGCAGCCAAGCCCTGGACAGGGTGAACACTGAAGCTTTCTTT
V gene: TRBV5-1; D gene: TRBD1; clone size: once; J gene: TRBJ2-7; CDR3 protein: CASSSPGTGTYEQYF; CDR3 DNA: TGCGCCAGCAGCTCCCCCGGGACAGGCACCTACGAGCAGTACTTC
V gene: TRBV4-3; D gene: TRBD2; clone size: NA; J gene: TRBJ2-1; CDR3 protein: CASSRGLAGYNEQFF; CDR3 DNA: TGCGCCAGCAGCCGGGGACTAGCGGGATACAATGAGCAGTTCTTC
V gene: TRBV29-1; D gene: TRBD2; clone size: NA; J gene: TRBJ2-7; CDR3 protein: CSALAGPHYEQYF; CDR3 DNA: TGCAGCGCCCTAGCGGGGCCACACTACGAGCAGTACTTC
V gene: TRBV27; D gene: NA; clone size: NA; J gene: TRBJ1-2; CDR3 protein: CASSPRTLLNYGYTF; CDR3 DNA: TGTGCCAGCAGTCCCAGGACACTTCTCAACTATGGCTACACCTTC
V gene: TRBV5-4; D gene: NA; clone size: NA; J gene: TRBJ1-6; CDR3 protein: CASSFRGASSYNSPLHF; CDR3 DNA: TGTGCCAGCAGCTTTAGGGGCGCGAGCTCCTATAATTCACCCCTCCACTTT
V gene: TRBV28; D gene: NA; clone size: NA; J gene: TRBJ1-2; CDR3 protein: CASTGRVRGYTF; CDR3 DNA: TGTGCCAGCACCGGTAGGGTGCGAGGCTACACCTTC
V gene: TRBV6-5; D gene: NA; clone size: NA; J gene: TRBJ1-6; CDR3 protein: CASRYTGTADNSPLHF; CDR3 DNA: TGTGCCAGCAGATACACGGGGACGGCCGATAATTCACCCCTCCACTTT
V gene: TRBV5-1; D gene: NA; clone size: NA; J gene: TRBJ1-1; CDR3 protein: CASSQPGTAGMWNTEAFF; CDR3 DNA: TGCGCCAGCAGCCAGCCCGGGACGGCGGGAATGTGGAACACTGAAGCTTTCTTT
V gene: TRBV11-2; D gene: TRBD1; clone size: NA; J gene: TRBJ1-3; CDR3 protein: CASSLGGTGGNTIYF; CDR3 DNA: TGTGCCAGCAGCTTAGGGGGGACAGGTGGAAACACCATATATTTT
V gene: TRBV5-5; D gene: NA; clone size: once; J gene: TRBJ1-5; CDR3 protein: CASSSLEGPYSNQPQHF; CDR3 DNA: TGTGCCAGCAGCTCTCTCGAAGGCCCCTATAGCAATCAGCCCCAGCATTTT
V gene: TRBV12-5; D gene: TRBD2; clone size: NA; J gene: TRBJ2-1; CDR3 protein: CASGLALQTSGRGNEQFF; CDR3 DNA: TGTGCTAGTGGTTTGGCCCTACAGACTAGCGGGAGGGGGAATGAGCAGTTCTTC
V gene: TRBV29-1; D gene: NA; clone size: NA; J gene: TRBJ2-1; CDR3 protein: CSVDGGPSYTEQFF; CDR3 DNA: TGCAGCGTTGATGGCGGGCCCTCTTACACGGAGCAGTTCTTC
V gene: TRBV2; D gene: TRBD2; clone size: NA; J gene: TRBJ2-3; CDR3 protein: CASIISGRGDTQYF; CDR3 DNA: TGTGCCAGCATTATTAGCGGGAGGGGCGATACGCAGTATTTT
V gene: TRBV28; D gene: NA; clone size: few; J gene: TRBJ2-7; CDR3 protein: CASGTQHF; CDR3 DNA: TGTGCCAGCGGTACGCAGCACTTC
V gene: TRBV7-7; D gene: NA; clone size: NA; J gene: TRBJ2-5; CDR3 protein: CASSAPGGTQYF; CDR3 DNA: TGTGCCAGCAGCGCCCCTGGGGGGACCCAGTACTTC
V gene: TRBV28; D gene: TRBD1; clone size: NA; J gene: TRBJ2-1; CDR3 protein: CASRSPGQGSQEQFF; CDR3 DNA: TGTGCCAGCAGGTCCCCGGGACAGGGTAGTCAGGAGCAGTTCTTC
V gene: TRBV4-2; D gene: NA; clone size: NA; J gene: TRBJ1-2; CDR3 protein: CASSHRRDGANYGYTF; CDR3 DNA: TGTGCCAGCAGCCACCGCCGGGACGGAGCTAACTATGGCTACACCTTC
V gene: TRBV23-1; D gene: NA; clone size: NA; J gene: TRBJ1-5; CDR3 protein: CASSPPKAGSRNQPQHF; CDR3 DNA: TGCGCCAGCAGTCCACCCAAAGCGGGTTCCAGGAATCAGCCCCAGCATTTT
V gene: TRBV27; D gene: TRBD1; clone size: NA; J gene: TRBJ2-7; CDR3 protein: CASSPVGQFGYEQYF; CDR3 DNA: TGTGCCAGCAGTCCCGTGGGACAGTTCGGATACGAGCAGTACTTC
V gene: TRBV14; D gene: TRBD1; clone size: NA; J gene: TRBJ2-7; CDR3 protein: CASSLAGTGYYEQYF; CDR3 DNA: TGTGCCAGCAGCTTAGCCGGGACAGGGTACTACGAGCAGTACTTC
V gene: TRBV28; D gene: TRBD2; clone size: NA; J gene: TRBJ2-3; CDR3 protein: CASSTSSAGEGSDTQYF; CDR3 DNA: TGTGCCAGCAGTACCTCTTCGGCGGGGGAGGGATCGGATACGCAGTATTTT
V gene: TRBV28; D gene: TRBD1; clone size: NA; J gene: TRBJ1-5; CDR3 protein: CASSLTGQGDQPQHF; CDR3 DNA: TGTGCCAGCAGTTTAACCGGACAGGGCGATCAGCCCCAGCATTTT
V gene: TRBV11-2; D gene: NA; clone size: NA; J gene: TRBJ1-3; CDR3 protein: CASSLVGTGGNTIYF; CDR3 DNA: TGTGCCAGCAGCTTAGTAGGGACGGGTGGAAACACCATATATTTT
V gene: TRBV19; D gene: TRBD2; clone size: NA; J gene: TRBJ2-1; CDR3 protein: CASSTTSGKNEQFF; CDR3 DNA: TGTGCCAGTAGTACGACTAGCGGGAAGAATGAGCAGTTCTTC
V gene: TRBV29-1; D gene: NA; clone size: NA; J gene: TRBJ2-2; CDR3 protein: CSVEPSRTGELFF; CDR3 DNA: TGCAGCGTTGAACCTTCGCGCACCGGGGAGCTGTTTTTT
V gene: TRBV15; D gene: NA; clone size: NA; J gene: TRBJ2-4; CDR3 protein: CATSSSGSLTLDIQYF; CDR3 DNA: TGTGCCACCAGCAGTAGCGGTAGCCTAACCCTAGACATTCAGTACTTC
V gene: TRBV28; D gene: NA; clone size: NA; J gene: TRBJ2-7; CDR3 protein: CASSLQGEQYF; CDR3 DNA: TGTGCCAGCAGTTTACAGGGTGAGCAGTACTTC
V gene: TRBV6-6; D gene: NA; clone size: NA; J gene: TRBJ1-1; CDR3 protein: CASSRYSSRSEAFF; CDR3 DNA: TGTGCCAGCAGTCGTTACTCCTCTCGGAGTGAAGCTTTCTTT
V gene: TRBV4-3; D gene: NA; clone size: once; J gene: TRBJ2-1; CDR3 protein: CASSQETRRLGGGNEQFF; CDR3 DNA: TGCGCCAGCAGCCAAGAAACTAGGCGGCTAGGGGGGGGCAATGAGCAGTTCTTC
V gene: TRBV5-6; D gene: TRBD1; clone size: NA; J gene: TRBJ1-1; CDR3 protein: CASSLRDSFLNTEAFF; CDR3 DNA: TGTGCCAGCAGCCTTAGGGACAGCTTCTTGAACACTGAAGCTTTCTTT
V gene: TRBV5-1; D gene: TRBD2; clone size: NA; J gene: TRBJ2-3; CDR3 protein: CASSWKLAGENTDTQYF; CDR3 DNA: TGCGCCAGCAGCTGGAAACTAGCGGGAGAGAACACAGATACGCAGTATTTT
V gene: TRBV6-6; D gene: NA; clone size: NA; J gene: TRBJ1-1; CDR3 protein: CASSYPVTSNTEAFF; CDR3 DNA: TGTGCCAGCAGTTACCCCGTTACTTCGAACACTGAAGCTTTCTTT
V gene: TRBV9; D gene: NA; clone size: NA; J gene: TRBJ1-3; CDR3 protein: CASSVDGGNTIYF; CDR3 DNA: TGTGCCAGCAGCGTAGATGGGGGAAACACCATATATTTT
V gene: TRBV9; D gene: NA; clone size: NA; J gene: TRBJ2-3; CDR3 protein: CASSEADTQYF; CDR3 DNA: TGTGCCAGCTCTGAAGCAGATACGCAGTATTTT
V gene: TRBV28; D gene: TRBD2; clone size: NA; J gene: TRBJ2-3; CDR3 protein: CASTQWGLARGTDTQYF; CDR3 DNA: TGTGCCAGCACCCAATGGGGACTAGCGAGAGGCACAGATACGCAGTATTTT
V gene: TRBV11-2; D gene: TRBD1; clone size: NA; J gene: TRBJ2-1; CDR3 protein: CASSPDRGGEQFF; CDR3 DNA: TGTGCCAGCAGCCCGGACAGGGGAGGTGAGCAGTTCTTC
V gene: TRBV30; D gene: TRBD2; clone size: NA; J gene: TRBJ2-1; CDR3 protein: CAWSPREMRYNEQFF; CDR3 DNA: TGTGCCTGGAGTCCGCGGGAGATGCGCTACAATGAGCAGTTCTTC
V gene: TRBV7-8; D gene: TRBD2; clone size: NA; J gene: TRBJ2-7; CDR3 protein: CASSLLYASGASYEQYF; CDR3 DNA: TGTGCCAGCAGCTTACTTTACGCTAGCGGCGCCTCCTACGAGCAGTACTTC
V gene: TRBV7-2; D gene: NA; clone size: NA; J gene: TRBJ2-6; CDR3 protein: CASSISGANVLTF; CDR3 DNA: TGTGCCAGCAGCATCTCTGGGGCCAACGTCCTGACTTTC
V gene: TRBV5-1; D gene: NA; clone size: NA; J gene: TRBJ2-3; CDR3 protein: CASSPNSVLRDTQYF; CDR3 DNA: TGCGCCAGCAGCCCAAACTCGGTCCTCAGAGATACGCAGTATTTT
V gene: TRBV19; D gene: NA; clone size: NA; J gene: TRBJ2-7; CDR3 protein: CASSIAGSSYEQYF; CDR3 DNA: TGTGCCAGTAGTATAGCGGGAAGCTCCTACGAGCAGTACTTC
V gene: TRBV5-1; D gene: TRBD2; clone size: NA; J gene: TRBJ2-1; CDR3 protein: CASSVTSGEYNEQFF; CDR3 DNA: TGCGCCAGCAGCGTAACTAGCGGAGAATACAATGAGCAGTTCTTC
V gene: TRBV6-6; D gene: NA; clone size: few; J gene: TRBJ1-1; CDR3 protein: CASSYGRNTEAFF; CDR3 DNA: TGTGCCAGCAGTTACGGCAGGAACACTGAAGCTTTCTTT
V gene: TRBV30; D gene: TRBD1; clone size: NA; J gene: TRBJ2-3; CDR3 protein: CAWATGSPDTQYF; CDR3 DNA: TGTGCCTGGGCGACAGGGTCCCCAGATACGCAGTATTTT
V gene: TRBV5-4; D gene: NA; clone size: few; J gene: TRBJ1-1; CDR3 protein: CASSRGSSTEAFF; CDR3 DNA: TGTGCCAGCAGCCGGGGGTCGAGCACTGAAGCTTTCTTT
V gene: TRBV18; D gene: NA; clone size: NA; J gene: TRBJ1-2; CDR3 protein: CASSPEGYLPLVNYGYTF; CDR3 DNA: TGTGCCAGCTCACCGGAGGGGTACCTCCCTCTGGTTAACTATGGCTACACCTTC
V gene: TRBV29-1; D gene: TRBD2; clone size: NA; J gene: TRBJ2-7; CDR3 protein: CSAGGLENSYEQYF; CDR3 DNA: TGCAGCGCGGGGGGACTGGAAAACTCCTACGAGCAGTACTTC
V gene: TRBV7-8; D gene: TRBD1; clone size: NA; J gene: TRBJ2-7; CDR3 protein: CASSYGTGGFYEQYF; CDR3 DNA: TGTGCCAGCAGCTACGGGACAGGGGGTTTCTACGAGCAGTACTTC
V gene: TRBV7-6; D gene: NA; clone size: once; J gene: TRBJ2-7; CDR3 protein: CASSLEGGAEREQYF; CDR3 DNA: TGTGCCAGCAGCTTAGAGGGCGGGGCCGAACGCGAGCAGTACTTC
V gene: TRBV7-2; D gene: NA; clone size: NA; J gene: TRBJ2-1; CDR3 protein: CASGGAIYEQFF; CDR3 DNA: TGTGCCTCAGGGGGGGCAATCTATGAGCAGTTCTTC
V gene: TRBV2; D gene: TRBD1; clone size: NA; J gene: TRBJ1-1; CDR3 protein: CASSDRAWNSEAFF; CDR3 DNA: TGTGCCAGCAGCGACAGGGCCTGGAACTCTGAAGCTTTCTTT
V gene: TRBV28; D gene: TRBD1; clone size: NA; J gene: TRBJ2-1; CDR3 protein: CASRRQGFDNEQFF; CDR3 DNA: TGTGCCAGCCGTCGACAGGGGTTCGACAATGAGCAGTTCTTC
V gene: TRBV28; D gene: TRBD2; clone size: once; J gene: TRBJ2-1; CDR3 protein: CASGFPGRAVGRARNEQFF; CDR3 DNA: TGTGCCAGCGGATTCCCGGGCAGGGCTGTTGGGAGGGCGAGGAATGAGCAGTTCTTC
V gene: TRBV5-6; D gene: NA; clone size: NA; J gene: TRBJ1-1; CDR3 protein: CASSLVDLDTEAFF; CDR3 DNA: TGTGCCAGCAGCTTGGTGGACTTGGACACTGAAGCTTTCTTT